The table lists the clone carrying this TCR beta chain with many counts. Its antigen is unidentified. Investigators prepared the TCR beta libraries by applying iRepertoire HTBI primers and Arm-PCR of CDR3 regions. MiXCR was run by TCRdb on the multiplex PCR reads, yielding one entry per CDR3 protein. The data hold 250,000 to 300,000 distinct CDR3 sequences, with around 21% observed a single time. Per germline, CDR1 MNHNS and CDR2 SASEGT. V was pared by 5 bases and J by 6 bases, with 20 bases of the junction left unmatched. The CDR3 runs 19 residues. This sample was included in a study of regulatory T cells in long-lasting Graves disease. Turning to the study itself: Persistent cases were those of Graves' disease that involved over 5 years of antithyroid drugs with positive TSH receptor antibodies. Study outcomes and limitations: There were preferences for TRBV28, TRBJ1-2 and TRBJ2-5 in persistent disease. Newly diagnosed patients shared around 910 public clonotypes; persistent patients shared approximately 2,700.

Time point defined: persistent/refractory GD, antithyroid drugs over 5 years with positive TRAb. PBMC RNA served as the TCR library source. This chain uses TRBV6-1 with TRBJ2-7; the match to TRBD2 covers 12 bases. This clonotype was obtained from a female donor with Graves disease. Sequences were derived from peripheral blood mononuclear cells (PBMCs), sampled when the disease was refractory, from a patient treated with antithyroid drugs. CDR3: CASSNASGRARGWLIEQYF. The CDR3 DNA reads as TGTGCCAGCAGTAACGCTAGCGGGAGGGCCAGAGGATGGCTGATCGAGCAGTACTTC.